A single T cell receptor (beta chain) is shown here with its context. The donors comprised healthy bone marrow donors. The sample belongs to a study of cytomegalovirus exposure and HLA in healthy donors. The CDR3 length is 16 residues. In germline, CDR1 is LGHNA, CDR2 YSLEER. Trimming shortened V by 1 base and J by 4 bases, and 13 bases separated the two germline ends. PCR was performed using 60 Vbeta and 13 Jbeta primers. The data were produced by immunoSEQ multiplex PCR, yet TCRdb's version contains in-frame clones alone and is incomplete. The table has approximately 110,000 clones, less than 90% seen once.

Specimen: PBMCs. This clonotype originated in a man aged 50 to 60 in good health and CMV-seronegative. V and J are TRBV4-3 and TRBJ1-4; D is uncertain. The CDR3 loop reads CASSQGGRPINEKLFF. The CDR3 bases are TGCGCCAGCAGCCAAGGAGGCCGTCCCATTAATGAAAAACTGTTTTTT.